Following are 8 T cell receptor beta chains from one sample sequenced in a study of cytomegalovirus exposure and HLA in healthy donors. The PCR had 60 Vbeta and 13 Jbeta primers. This table comes from immunoSEQ multiplex PCR, and its TCRdb copy is limited to in-frame clones, with some not included. Of approximately 110,000 clones in the sample, around two thirds were seen once. What was sequenced was PBMCs. The receptor source for this set is a man aged 55 to 70 in good health and CMV-seropositive.

The chain employs TRBV30 and TRBJ1-3, with D tentatively TRBD1 (5 bases). The germline V gene encodes CDR1 GTSNPN and CDR2 SVGIG (reference sequence). This CDR3 region has 13 residues. V lost 2 bases and J 2 bases, leaving 7 bases between the germline ends. The CDR3 region has the DNA TGTGCCTGGAGTCCAGGGCCTGGAAACACCATATATTTT. Amino acids: CAWSPGPGNTIYF.

The chain carries TRBV4-1 and TRBJ1-4; D not resolved. The CDR3 contains 15 residues. Germline-derived CDR1 and CDR2 are MGHRA and YSYEKL. Trimming took off 5 bases at V and 4 bases at J, with 14 bases between the two ends. CDR3 bases: TGCGCCAGCAGCGAAGTGGGAGTTCTTAATGAAAAACTGTTTTTT. It specifies CASSEVGVLNEKLFF.

The chain combines TRBV12-5 with TRBJ1-1; no definite D call. Germline CDR1 and CDR2: LGHNT and FRNRAP. The CDR3 sequence is 12 residues long. Trimming removed 2 bases from V and 6 bases from J, with 7 bases in between. This CDR3 is CASGLTEAEAFF. CDR3 nucleotide sequence: TGTGCTAGTGGTTTGACGGAGGCTGAAGCTTTCTTT.

This clone was seen only once. CDR3 residues: CSVEASQGWGGANVLTF. Written as DNA, the CDR3 is TGCAGCGTTGAAGCCTCACAGGGCTGGGGTGGGGCCAACGTCCTGACTTTC. V is TRBV29-1 and J is TRBJ2-6; D perhaps matches TRBD1 (6 bases). CDR3 length: 17 amino acids. Germline loops: CDR1 SQVTM, CDR2 ANQGSEA. The V end was cut by 1 base, the J end by 3 bases, with 16 bases between.

This chain connects TRBV5-1 to TRBJ2-7, with D possibly TRBD2 on 6 matching bases. V was clipped by 5 bases and J by 6 bases, with 21 bases between them. The CDR3 is made up of 15 amino acids. Germline V CDR1 and CDR2: SGHRS, YFSETQ. CDR3 in amino acids: CASRLEPGRDSEQYF. CDR3 coding DNA: TGCGCCAGCAGATTAGAGCCCGGCAGGGACTCCGAGCAGTACTTC. Filled out from reference TRBV5-1 and TRBJ2-7, the complete variable domain reads KAGVTQTPRYLIKTRGQQVTLSCSPISGHRSVSWYQQTPGQGLQFLFEYFSETQRNKGNFPGRFSGRQFSNSRSEMNVSTLELGDSALYLCASRLEPGRDSEQYFGPGTRLTVT.

The chain uses TRBV29-1 and TRBJ2-1; the match to TRBD1 covers 7 bases. The CDR3 covers 15 residues. Germline V gene sequence: CDR1 SQVTM, CDR2 ANQGSEA. V lost 6 bases, J lost 0 bases, and 8 bases stayed unmatched. The CDR3 sequence: CSVNRGQSSYNEQFF. CDR3 bases: TGCAGCGTGAACAGGGGCCAAAGCTCCTACAATGAGCAGTTCTTC.

In this sample, this clone turned up many times. The V gene is TRBV6-1, the J gene TRBJ1-3; possibly TRBD1 for D (5 bases). Trimming removed 10 bases from V and 7 bases from J, with 11 bases in between. CDR3 length: 11 amino acids. Germline V gene data show CDR1 as MNHNS and CDR2 as SASEGT. Here the CDR3 DNA reads TGTGCCATCACCCGGGGGAACACCATATATTTT. Its translation is CAITRGNTIYF.

A word on this clone: Other DNA sequences in this specimen translate into the identical CDR3. The chain couples TRBV5-1 to TRBJ2-7, with D perhaps TRBD1 (6 bases). The V gene lost 1 base and the J gene lost 0 bases, with 8 bases spanning the gap. The CDR3 runs 14 residues. Germline CDR1 SGHRS, CDR2 YFSETQ. CDR3 DNA: TGCGCCAGCAGCTTGACGGGACACTCCTACGAGCAGTACTTC. Protein sequence: CASSLTGHSYEQYF.